These 3 T cell receptor beta chains were sequenced from one sample in a study of blood T cell repertoires in COVID-19. Method: immunoSEQ multiplex PCR; TCRdb's copy keeps in-frame clones and lacks some. The sample records 200,000 to 250,000 clones, roughly 85% being singletons. Sequencing was carried out using peripheral blood. The receptors here all came from a woman between 18 and 29 years old who had recovered from COVID-19.

This sequence joins TRBV12-3 or TRBV12-4 and TRBJ1-2; 7 bases agree with TRBD1. The V and J ends lost 8 bases and 6 bases, in that order; junction bases with no gene match: 9. The CDR3 sequence is 13 residues long. CDR3 residues: CASGDSRLDGYTF. CDR3 sequence (DNA): TGTGCCAGCGGGGACAGCCGACTCGATGGCTACACCTTC.

This rearrangement joins TRBV11-1 to TRBJ2-1; 9 bases line up with TRBD2. This CDR3 region has 15 residues. CDR1 and CDR2 (germline): SGHAT, FQDESV (reference sequence). V dropped 2 bases and J dropped 4; count of bases not matched to a gene: 3. CDR3 coding DNA: TGTGCCAGCAGCTTATCTAGCGGGGTATACAATGAGCAGTTCTTC. Amino acid sequence: CASSLSSGVYNEQFF. The whole variable domain, remainder taken from reference TRBV11-1 and TRBJ2-1, is EAEVAQSPRYKITEKSQAVAFWCDPISGHATLYWYRQILGQGPELLVQFQDESVVDDSQLPKDRFSAERLKGVDSTLKIQPAELGDSAMYLCASSLSSGVYNEQFFGPGTRLTVL.

This clone was observed once. J is TRBJ1-6 and V is TRBV7-9; 7 bases are a match to TRBD1. The CDR3 extends over 13 amino acids. V shed 6 bases and J 8 bases; nucleotides not matched to a gene: 4. Germline loops: CDR1 SEHNR, CDR2 FQNEAQ (reference sequence). The CDR3 DNA reads TGTGCCAGCAGTACGACAGGGTATTCACCCCTCCACTTT. This translates into CASSTTGYSPLHF.